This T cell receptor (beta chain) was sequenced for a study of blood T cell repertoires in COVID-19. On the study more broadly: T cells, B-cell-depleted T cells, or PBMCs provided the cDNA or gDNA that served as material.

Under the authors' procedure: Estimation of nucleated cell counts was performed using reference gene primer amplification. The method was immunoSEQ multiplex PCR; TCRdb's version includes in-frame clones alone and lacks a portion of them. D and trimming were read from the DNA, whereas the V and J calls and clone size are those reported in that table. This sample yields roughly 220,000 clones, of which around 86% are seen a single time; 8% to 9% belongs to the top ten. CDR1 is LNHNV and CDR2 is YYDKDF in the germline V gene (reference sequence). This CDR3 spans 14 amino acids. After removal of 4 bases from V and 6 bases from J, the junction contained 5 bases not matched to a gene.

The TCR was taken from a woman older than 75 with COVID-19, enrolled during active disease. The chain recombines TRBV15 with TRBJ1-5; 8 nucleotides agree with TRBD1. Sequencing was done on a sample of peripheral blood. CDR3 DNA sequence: TGTGCCACCAGCACAGGACAGGGCAGTCAGCCCCAGCATTTT. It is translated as CATSTGQGSQPQHF.